Listed here are 12 T cell receptor beta chains from one sample, sequenced in a study of blood T cell repertoires in COVID-19. Libraries were prepared by immunoSEQ multiplex PCR; TCRdb keeps only in-frame clonotypes and omits some of them. This sample yields about 280,000 clones, of which approximately 90% are seen a single time; around 2% belongs to the top ten. The sample consisted of PBMCs or T cells enriched from blood (not recorded which). Every receptor here comes from a woman aged 55 to 70 in a cohort exposed to, infected with or recovered from COVID-19 (not recorded which).

The genes are TRBV5-5 and TRBJ2-1; no clear D. Germline values: CDR1 SGHKS, CDR2 YYEKEE (reference sequence). This CDR3 comprises 13 residues. The V end lost 5 bases, the J end lost 6 bases, and 12 bases lay between the germline ends. The CDR3 DNA sequence: TGTGCCAGCAGTCCCGCGGTGGGCAATGAGCAGTTCTTC. It is translated as CASSPAVGNEQFF.

This clone occurred once. The V call is TRBV6-4, the J call TRBJ2-3; 9 nucleotides agree with TRBD2. CDR3 length: 15 amino acids. The V gene's germline CDR1 is MRHNA and CDR2 SNTAGT. With 2 bases clipped from V and 1 base from J, the junction kept 1 base outside the gene matches. The CDR3 DNA sequence: TGTGCCAGCAGTGACGCTAGCGGGGGCACAGATACGCAGTATTTT. It codes for CASSDASGGTDTQYF.

This rearrangement joins TRBV3-1 (or the pseudogene TRBV3-2) to TRBJ2-1; 9 bases fit TRBD1. There are 16 residues in the CDR3. V shed 4 bases, J shed 6 bases, and the junction held 10 bases outside the gene matches. In germline, CDR1 is LGHDT, CDR2 YNNKEL (reference sequence). The CDR3 sequence is CASSLQDRGFANEQFF. The CDR3 DNA is TGTGCCAGCAGCCTCCAAGACAGGGGGTTTGCCAATGAGCAGTTCTTC.

The table lists this clone with a few counts. V is TRBV6-5 and J is TRBJ2-7; tentative D call: TRBD1 (6 bases). Germline V lookup: CDR1 MNHEY, CDR2 SVGAGI. The V end was cut by 10 bases, the J end by 6 bases, with 25 bases between. The CDR3 is made up of 15 amino acids. For the CDR3, the DNA is TGTGCCACGGTTTCCAAAGACAGGTCAGGGCTCGAGCAGTACTTC. As protein: CATVSKDRSGLEQYF.

The V gene is TRBV6-4, the J gene TRBJ2-1; 9 bases are a match to TRBD1. CDR1 is MRHNA, CDR2 SNTAGT, per germline. The length of the CDR3 is 15 residues. Trimming removed 7 bases from V and 6 bases from J; junction bases left unmatched: 10. CDR3 amino acids: CASTPDRGRGNEQFF. CDR3 coding DNA: TGTGCCAGCACTCCGGACAGGGGAAGGGGCAATGAGCAGTTCTTC.

The rearrangement links TRBV6-1 to TRBJ1-3; D is ambiguous. With 0 bases removed from V and 0 bases from J, the gap between germline ends came to 15 bases. The germline gives CDR1 MNHNS, CDR2 SASEGT. The CDR3 extends over 18 amino acids. This CDR3 is CASSEALHRGVSGNTIYF. The DNA for the CDR3 is TGTGCCAGCAGTGAAGCGCTTCATCGGGGAGTCTCTGGAAACACCATATATTTT.

The chain couples TRBV14 to TRBJ2-7; D is perhaps TRBD2 (6 bases). The germline V and J ends were trimmed by 3 bases and 4 bases, with 10 bases remaining between them. Germline CDR1 reads SGHDN; CDR2 reads FVKESK. This CDR3 is 13 amino acids long. The CDR3 sequence is CASSHRERYEQYF. The CDR3 DNA is TGTGCCAGCAGCCACCGGGAGAGGTACGAGCAGTACTTC.

The chain couples TRBV7-2 to TRBJ2-1; 8 bases map to TRBD2. The V segment lost 3 bases and the J segment 2 bases; nucleotides outside the gene matches: 6. Germline-derived CDR1 and CDR2 are SGHTA and FQGNSA. The CDR3 has 16 residues. The CDR3 sequence: CASSFISGAPYNEQFF. For the CDR3, the DNA is TGTGCCAGCAGCTTTATTAGCGGGGCCCCCTACAATGAGCAGTTCTTC. Full variable domain (rest looked up from reference TRBV7-2 and TRBJ2-1): GAGVSQSPSNKVTEKGKDVELRCDPISGHTALYWYRQSLGQGLEFLIYFQGNSAPDKSGLPSDRFSAERTGGSVSTLTIQRTQQEDSAVYLCASSFISGAPYNEQFFGPGTRLTVL.

CDR3 in DNA: TGTGCCAGCAGTCGACTAGCGGGAGACTCGGACGAGCAGTACTTC. It codes for CASSRLAGDSDEQYF. The V call is TRBV7-3, the J call TRBJ2-7, with TRBD2 matching 12 bases. The CDR3 totals 15 residues. CDR1 and CDR2 from the germline V gene are SGHTA and FQGTGA. V trimming: 6 bases; J trimming: 5 bases; junction bases outside the gene matches: 8. Based on the CDR3 plus reference TRBV7-3 and TRBJ2-7, the full variable domain is GAGVSQTPSNKVTEKGKYVELRCDPISGHTALYWYRQSLGQGPEFLIYFQGTGAADDSGLPNDRFFAVRPEGSVSTLKIQRTERGDSAVYLCASSRLAGDSDEQYFGPGTRLTVT.

This clone was seen only once. This rearrangement joins TRBV3-1 (or the pseudogene TRBV3-2) to TRBJ2-5, with D possibly matching TRBD1 (6 bases). V was shortened by 0 bases and J by 7 bases, with 12 bases between the two germline ends. Germline values: CDR1 LGHDT, CDR2 YNNKEL (reference sequence). The CDR3 is 14 residues long. The CDR3 DNA sequence: TGTGCCAGCAGCCAAGACAGGGGCTTGGGGACCCAGTACTTC. This codes for CASSQDRGLGTQYF.

The chain is built from TRBV30 and TRBJ1-5; TRBD1 matches at 9 bases. With V trimmed by 7 bases and J by 6 bases, 10 bases remained unmatched. Looked up from germline, CDR1 is GTSNPN and CDR2 is SVGIG (reference sequence). The CDR3 sequence is 14 residues long. This CDR3 is CASMGQGLGQPQHF. The CDR3 DNA sequence: TGTGCCTCGATGGGACAGGGCCTGGGTCAGCCCCAGCATTTT.

This sequence joins TRBV30 and TRBJ2-7, with 11 positions matching TRBD2. The CDR3 consists of 13 residues. The trim removed 8 bases at V and 5 bases at J, leaving 8 bases unmatched. Germline V gene data show CDR1 as GTSNPN and CDR2 as SVGIG (reference sequence). The CDR3 nucleotides are TGTGCCGGGGTTCGACTAGCGGGAAACGAGCAGTACTTC. Its protein product is CAGVRLAGNEQYF.